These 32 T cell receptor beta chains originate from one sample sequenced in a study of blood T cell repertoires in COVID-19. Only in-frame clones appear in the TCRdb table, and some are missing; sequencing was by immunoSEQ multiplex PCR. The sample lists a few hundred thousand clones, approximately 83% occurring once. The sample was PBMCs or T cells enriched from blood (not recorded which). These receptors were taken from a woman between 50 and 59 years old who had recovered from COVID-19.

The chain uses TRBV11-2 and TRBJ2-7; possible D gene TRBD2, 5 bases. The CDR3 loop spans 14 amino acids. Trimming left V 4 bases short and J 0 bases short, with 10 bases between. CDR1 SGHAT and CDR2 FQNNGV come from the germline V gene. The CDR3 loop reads CASSSPRGSYEQYF. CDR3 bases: TGTGCCAGCAGCTCCCCTCGGGGCTCCTACGAGCAGTACTTC.

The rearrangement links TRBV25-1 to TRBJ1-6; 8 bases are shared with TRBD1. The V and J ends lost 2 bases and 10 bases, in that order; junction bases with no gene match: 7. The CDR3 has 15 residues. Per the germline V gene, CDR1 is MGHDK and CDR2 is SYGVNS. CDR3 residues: CASSEQGADLSPLHF. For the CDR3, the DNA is TGTGCCAGCAGTGAACAGGGGGCGGATTTGTCACCCCTCCACTTT. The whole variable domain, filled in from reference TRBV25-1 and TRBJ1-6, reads EADIYQTPRYLVIGTGKKITLECSQTMGHDKMYWYQQDPGMELHLIHYSYGVNSTEKGDLSSESTVSRIRTEHFPLTLESARPSHTSQYLCASSEQGADLSPLHFGNGTRLTVT.

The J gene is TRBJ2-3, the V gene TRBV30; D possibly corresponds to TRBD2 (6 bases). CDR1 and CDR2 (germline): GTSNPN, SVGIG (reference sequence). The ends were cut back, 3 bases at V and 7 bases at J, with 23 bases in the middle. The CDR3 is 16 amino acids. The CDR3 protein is CAWSSWGGAGRNTQYF. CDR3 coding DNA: TGTGCCTGGAGCTCCTGGGGAGGTGCGGGGAGGAATACGCAGTATTTT.

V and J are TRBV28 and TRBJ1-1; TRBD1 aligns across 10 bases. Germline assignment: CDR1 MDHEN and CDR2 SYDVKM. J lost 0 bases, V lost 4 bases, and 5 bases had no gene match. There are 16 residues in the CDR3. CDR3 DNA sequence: TGTGCCAGCAGTTCCGGGACAGGGGATATGAACACTGAAGCTTTCTTT. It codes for CASSSGTGDMNTEAFF.

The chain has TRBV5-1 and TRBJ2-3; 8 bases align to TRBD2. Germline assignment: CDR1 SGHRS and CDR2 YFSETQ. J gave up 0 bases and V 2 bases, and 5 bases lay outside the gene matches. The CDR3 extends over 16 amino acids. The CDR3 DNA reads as TGCGCCAGCAGCTTCGGGACTAGTACTAGCACAGATACGCAGTATTTT. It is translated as CASSFGTSTSTDTQYF.

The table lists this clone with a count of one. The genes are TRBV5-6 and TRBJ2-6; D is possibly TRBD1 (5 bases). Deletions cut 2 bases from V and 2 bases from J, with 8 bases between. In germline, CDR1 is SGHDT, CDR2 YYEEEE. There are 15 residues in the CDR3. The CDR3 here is CASSLRQTGANVLTF. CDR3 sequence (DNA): TGTGCCAGCAGCTTAAGACAGACTGGGGCCAACGTCCTGACTTTC.

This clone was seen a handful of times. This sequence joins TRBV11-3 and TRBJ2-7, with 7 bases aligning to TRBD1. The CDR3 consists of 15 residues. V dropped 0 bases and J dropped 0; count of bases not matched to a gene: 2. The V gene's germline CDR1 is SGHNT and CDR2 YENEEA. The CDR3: CASSLETGTSYEQYF. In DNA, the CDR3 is TGTGCCAGCAGCTTAGAGACAGGGACCTCCTACGAGCAGTACTTC.

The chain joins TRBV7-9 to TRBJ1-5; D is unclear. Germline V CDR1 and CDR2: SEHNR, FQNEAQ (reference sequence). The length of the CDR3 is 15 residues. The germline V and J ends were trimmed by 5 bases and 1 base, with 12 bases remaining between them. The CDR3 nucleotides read TGTGCCAGCAGCCCGCTCTCCGGGAGCAATCAGCCCCAGCATTTT. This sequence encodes CASSPLSGSNQPQHF.

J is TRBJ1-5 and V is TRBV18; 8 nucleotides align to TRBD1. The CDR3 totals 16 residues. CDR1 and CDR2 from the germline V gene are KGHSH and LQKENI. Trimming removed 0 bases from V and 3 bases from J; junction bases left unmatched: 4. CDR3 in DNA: TGTGCCAGCTCACCACCGGGACAGGTCAACAATCAGCCCCAGCATTTT. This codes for CASSPPGQVNNQPQHF.

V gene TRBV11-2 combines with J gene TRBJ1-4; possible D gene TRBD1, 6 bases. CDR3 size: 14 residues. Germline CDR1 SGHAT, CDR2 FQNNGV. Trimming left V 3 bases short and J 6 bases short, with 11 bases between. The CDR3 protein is CASSFAGADEKLFF. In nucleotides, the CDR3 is TGTGCCAGCAGCTTTGCAGGGGCGGATGAAAAACTGTTTTTT.

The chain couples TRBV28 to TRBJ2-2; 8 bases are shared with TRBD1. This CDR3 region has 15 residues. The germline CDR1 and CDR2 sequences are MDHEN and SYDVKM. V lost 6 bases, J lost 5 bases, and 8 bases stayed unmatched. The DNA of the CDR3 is TGTGCCAGCAGACTTAGGGACAGGCGGACCGGGGAGCTGTTTTTT. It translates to CASRLRDRRTGELFF.

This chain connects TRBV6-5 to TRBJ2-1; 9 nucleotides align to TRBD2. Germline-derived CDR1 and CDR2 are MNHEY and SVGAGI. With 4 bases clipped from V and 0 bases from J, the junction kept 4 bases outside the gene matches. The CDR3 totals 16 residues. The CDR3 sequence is CASSSPSGVSYNEQFF. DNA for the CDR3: TGTGCCAGCAGTTCCCCTAGCGGGGTCTCCTACAATGAGCAGTTCTTC.

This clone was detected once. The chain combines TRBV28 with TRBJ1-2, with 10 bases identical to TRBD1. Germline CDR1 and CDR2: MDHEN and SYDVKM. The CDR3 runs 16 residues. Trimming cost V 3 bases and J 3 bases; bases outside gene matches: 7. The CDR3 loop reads CASSLRQGAGDYGYTF. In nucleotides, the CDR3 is TGTGCCAGCAGTTTGAGACAGGGGGCAGGTGACTATGGCTACACCTTC.

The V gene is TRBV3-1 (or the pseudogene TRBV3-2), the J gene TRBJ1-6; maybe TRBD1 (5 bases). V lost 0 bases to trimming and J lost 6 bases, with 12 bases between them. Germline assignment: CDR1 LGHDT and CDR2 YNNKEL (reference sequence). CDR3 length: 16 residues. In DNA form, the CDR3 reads TGTGCCAGCAGCCAAGAATGGCAGGGTGGTAATTCACCCCTCCACTTT. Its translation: CASSQEWQGGNSPLHF.

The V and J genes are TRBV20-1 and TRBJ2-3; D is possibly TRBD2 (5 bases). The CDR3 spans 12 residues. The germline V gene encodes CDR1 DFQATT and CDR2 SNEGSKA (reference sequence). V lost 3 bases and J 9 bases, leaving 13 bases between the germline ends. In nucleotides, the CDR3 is TGCAGTGCTAGTATTGTACGAGGGACGCAGTATTTT. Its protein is CSASIVRGTQYF.

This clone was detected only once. The CDR3 region is CASSLGGGGDVNTEAFF. CDR3 nucleotides: TGTGCCAGCAGCTTGGGAGGAGGAGGGGACGTGAACACTGAAGCTTTCTTT. The chain is built from TRBV5-4 and TRBJ1-1; the D gene is possibly TRBD1 (5 bases). The CDR3 consists of 17 residues. Trimming removed 0 bases from V and 0 bases from J, with 15 bases in between. Germline V gene sequence: CDR1 SGHNT, CDR2 YYREEE (reference sequence).

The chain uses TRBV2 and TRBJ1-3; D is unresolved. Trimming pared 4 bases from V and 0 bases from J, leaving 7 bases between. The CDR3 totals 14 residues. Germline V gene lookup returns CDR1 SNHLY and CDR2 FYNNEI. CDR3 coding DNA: TGTGCCAGCAGTGGAGGAATCTCTGGAAACACCATATATTTT. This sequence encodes CASSGGISGNTIYF.

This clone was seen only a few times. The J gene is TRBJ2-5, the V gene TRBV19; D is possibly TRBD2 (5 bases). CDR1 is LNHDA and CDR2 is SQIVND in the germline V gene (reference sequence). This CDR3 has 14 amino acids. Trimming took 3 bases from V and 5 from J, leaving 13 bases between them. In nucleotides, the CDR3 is TGTGCCAGTAGTATTTCGGGGATGGAGGAGACCCAGTACTTC. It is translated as CASSISGMEETQYF.

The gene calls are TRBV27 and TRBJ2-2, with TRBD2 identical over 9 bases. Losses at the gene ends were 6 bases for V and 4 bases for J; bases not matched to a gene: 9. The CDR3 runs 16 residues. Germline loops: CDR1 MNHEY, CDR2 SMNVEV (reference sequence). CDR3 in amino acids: CASSLAGTSTTGELFF. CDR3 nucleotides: TGTGCCAGCAGCCTCGCCGGGACTAGCACCACCGGGGAGCTGTTTTTT.

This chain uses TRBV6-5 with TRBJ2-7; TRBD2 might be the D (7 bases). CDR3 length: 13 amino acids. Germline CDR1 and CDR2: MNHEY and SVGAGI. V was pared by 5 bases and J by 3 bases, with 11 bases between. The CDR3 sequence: CASSRGGYYEQYF. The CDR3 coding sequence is TGTGCCAGCAGTAGGGGGGGCTACTACGAGCAGTACTTC.

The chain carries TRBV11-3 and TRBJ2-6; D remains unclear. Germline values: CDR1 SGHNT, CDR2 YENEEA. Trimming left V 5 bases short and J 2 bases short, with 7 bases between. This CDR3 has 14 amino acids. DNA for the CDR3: TGTGCCAGCAGCCCTCACACTGGGGCCAACGTCCTGACTTTC. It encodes CASSPHTGANVLTF. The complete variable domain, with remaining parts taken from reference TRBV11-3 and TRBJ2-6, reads EAGVVQSPRYKIIEKKQPVAFWCNPISGHNTLYWYLQNLGQGPELLIRYENEEAVDDSQLPKDRFSAERLKGVDSTLKIQPAELGDSAVYLCASSPHTGANVLTFGAGSRLTVL.

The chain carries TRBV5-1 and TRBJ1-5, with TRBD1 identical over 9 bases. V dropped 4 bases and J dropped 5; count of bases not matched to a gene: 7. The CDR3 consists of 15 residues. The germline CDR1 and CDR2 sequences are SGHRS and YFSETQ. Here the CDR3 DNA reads TGCGCCAGCAGCCTATGGGACAGGGACGATCAGCCCCAGCATTTT. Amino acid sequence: CASSLWDRDDQPQHF. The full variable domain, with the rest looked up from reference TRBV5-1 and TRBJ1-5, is KAGVTQTPRYLIKTRGQQVTLSCSPISGHRSVSWYQQTPGQGLQFLFEYFSETQRNKGNFPGRFSGRQFSNSRSEMNVSTLELGDSALYLCASSLWDRDDQPQHFGDGTRLSIL.

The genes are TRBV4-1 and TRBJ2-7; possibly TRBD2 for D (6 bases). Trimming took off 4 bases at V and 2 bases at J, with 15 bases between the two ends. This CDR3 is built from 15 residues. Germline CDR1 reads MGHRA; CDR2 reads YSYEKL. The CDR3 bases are TGCGCCAGCAGCCCCACGGGGCGGGATACCTACGAGCAGTACTTC. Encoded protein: CASSPTGRDTYEQYF.

CDR3 protein: CASSQAAVKAGNTIYF. The CDR3 bases are TGTGCCAGCAGCCAAGCTGCGGTTAAGGCTGGAAACACCATATATTTT. The chain employs TRBV3-1 (or the pseudogene TRBV3-2) and TRBJ1-3; D remains ambiguous. Germline CDR1 is LGHDT and CDR2 is YNNKEL (reference sequence). V lost 1 base and J 2 bases, leaving 12 bases between the germline ends. CDR3 length: 16 residues.

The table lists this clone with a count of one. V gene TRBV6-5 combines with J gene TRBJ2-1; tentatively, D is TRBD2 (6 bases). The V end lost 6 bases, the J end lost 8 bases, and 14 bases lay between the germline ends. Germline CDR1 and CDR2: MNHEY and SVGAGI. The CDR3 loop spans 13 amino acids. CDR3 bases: TGTGCCAGCAGGGGGACTTCGCGCCATGAGCAGTTCTTC. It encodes CASRGTSRHEQFF.

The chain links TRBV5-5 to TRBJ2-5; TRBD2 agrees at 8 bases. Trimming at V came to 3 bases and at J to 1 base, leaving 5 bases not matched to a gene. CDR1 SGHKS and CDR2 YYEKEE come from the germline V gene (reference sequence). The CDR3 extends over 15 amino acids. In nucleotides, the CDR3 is TGTGCCAGCAGCTGGAGCGCGGGAGGCCAAGAGACCCAGTACTTC. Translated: CASSWSAGGQETQYF.

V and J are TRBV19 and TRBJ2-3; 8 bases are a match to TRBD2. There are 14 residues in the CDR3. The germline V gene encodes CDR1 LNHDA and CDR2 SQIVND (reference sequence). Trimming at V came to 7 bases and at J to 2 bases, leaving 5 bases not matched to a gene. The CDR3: CASKAGGPTDTQYF. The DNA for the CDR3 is TGTGCCAGTAAGGCGGGAGGACCCACAGATACGCAGTATTTT.

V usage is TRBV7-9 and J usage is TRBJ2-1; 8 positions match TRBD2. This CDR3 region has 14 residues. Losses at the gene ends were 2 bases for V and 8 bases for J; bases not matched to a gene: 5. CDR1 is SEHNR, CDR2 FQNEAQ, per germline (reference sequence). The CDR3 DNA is TGTGCCAGCAGCTTACCGGGAGGGTATTATGAGCAGTTCTTC. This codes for CASSLPGGYYEQFF.

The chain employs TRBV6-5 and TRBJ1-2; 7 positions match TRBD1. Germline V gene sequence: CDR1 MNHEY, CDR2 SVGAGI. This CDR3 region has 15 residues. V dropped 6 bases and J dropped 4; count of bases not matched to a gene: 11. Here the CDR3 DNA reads TGTGCCAGCAGGACCGTAGCAGGGGGTGGCTATGGCTACACCTTC. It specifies CASRTVAGGGYGYTF.

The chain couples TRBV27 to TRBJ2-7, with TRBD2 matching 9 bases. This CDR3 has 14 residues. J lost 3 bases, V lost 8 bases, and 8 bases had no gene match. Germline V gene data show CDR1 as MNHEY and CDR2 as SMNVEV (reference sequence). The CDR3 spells CASASSGVIYEQYF. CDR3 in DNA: TGTGCCAGCGCGTCTAGCGGGGTGATCTACGAGCAGTACTTC.

The CDR3 reads CASSSYRGANSPLHF. The CDR3, as DNA: TGTGCCAGCAGTTCCTACAGGGGTGCCAATTCACCCCTCCACTTT. This chain joins TRBV6-5 and TRBJ1-6, with 7 bases fitting TRBD1. This CDR3 has 15 residues. From germline, CDR1 is MNHEY and CDR2 SVGAGI. V lost 4 bases, J lost 7 bases, and 7 bases stayed unmatched.

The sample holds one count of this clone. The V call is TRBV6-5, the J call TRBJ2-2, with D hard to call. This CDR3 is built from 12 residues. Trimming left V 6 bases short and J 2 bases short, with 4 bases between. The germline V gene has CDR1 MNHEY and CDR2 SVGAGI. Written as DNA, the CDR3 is TGTGCCAGCAGCCTAAACACCGGGGAGCTGTTTTTT. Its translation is CASSLNTGELFF.